This T cell receptor (beta chain) is from a study of CD8 T cells in Susac syndrome. J gave up 8 bases and V 0 bases, and 9 bases lay outside the gene matches. The germline gives CDR1 SGHRS, CDR2 YFSETQ. The CDR3 consists of 16 residues. RNA, at roughly 0.5 to 1 ug, was reverse transcribed with random hexamers. TCRdb reanalysed the immunoSEQ multiplex PCR reads using MiXCR and keeps one entry per CDR3 protein. The sample yields over 200,000 distinct CDR3 sequences, about 95% seen once. The V call is TRBV5-1, the J call TRBJ2-1, with 9 bases that match TRBD1. This receptor was obtained from a human donor with multiple sclerosis. Sequenced sample: CD4+ T cells from PBMCs. The CDR3, as DNA: TGCGCCAGCAGCTTGGCGGGACAGGGTAGTGTCTATGAGCAGTTCTTC. Translating it yields CASSLAGQGSVYEQFF.